This T cell receptor (beta chain) was recorded in a study of blood T cell repertoires in COVID-19 (dated by TCRdb to 2020 to 2021). For context, the study as a whole: Samples covering the acute and convalescent phases of COVID-19 were provided by collaborators in the United States, Italy and Spain. The prospective study material was composed of cDNA or gDNA derived from T cells, B-cell-depleted T cells, or PBMCs. Deeply sampled blood TCRbeta repertoires from subjects exposed to, actively infected with, or recovered from COVID-19 were included in the dataset. The repertoires were made available in a free public database intended to serve as a resource for research on the immune response to SARS-CoV-2. Samples came from the ongoing ImmuneRACE study (first 160 participants) plus 1,254 subjects from 6 global collaborators. A de-identified subject ID, COVID-19 status, age in years and sex were almost always included in the sample metadata. HLA class I and class II types, where available, came from metadata supplied by the sample provider rather than from assay-based typing.

The germline V gene supplies CDR1 SGDLS and CDR2 YYNGEE. The CDR3 sequence holds 15 residues, the cysteine and phenylalanine included. The entry retains the CDR3 DNA only, 45 bases that are in frame from base 1. Unmatched junction bases come to 4, with V trimmed by 4 bases and J by 3 bases. On the study overall, not on this receptor specifically: The quantity of clinical and demographic metadata differed by source and by participant and was supplied without curation.

A remark on this clone: Which antigen it targets is not known. Per-base qualities were not stored, and no clone one base away is much larger.

In the prospective study, participants were roughly 18 to 100 years old, resided in 24 geographic areas of the United States, and were enrolled through a virtual design. In the prospective study, participants were assigned to cohorts based on the clinical history participants reported in a screening survey and a study questionnaire. In the prospective study, whole blood, serum and a nasopharyngeal or oropharyngeal swab were collected from each participant by mobile phlebotomists. Over a roughly 2-month period, participants in the prospective study had the option of providing additional blood draws and questionnaires. Before DNA extraction, prospective study blood samples were shipped either frozen or at room temperature. TCRbeta CDR3 regions were amplified from genomic DNA by means of the immunoSEQ Assay, a bias-controlled multiplex PCR. The original pipeline was this. Nucleated cell counts per sample were estimated from amplification of reference gene primers within the assay. To quantify the absolute abundance of each unique TCRbeta CDR3 rearrangement, sequence reads were collapsed and filtered. Productive Simpson clonality was computed per sample as the square root of Simpson's diversity index over productive rearrangements. What TCRdb holds here is the immuneACCESS table cut down to in-frame rearrangements. Part of the clones is not present; checked against another copy, under half of the missing clones reflect an unresolved V gene, and the others are unexplained. That table furnishes V, J and clone size, whereas the DNA furnished D and trimming. The sample yields about 270,000 clones; more than 75% were counted once. The ten largest clones add up to about 2.3% of the sample.

The receptor's source is a woman aged 40 to 49 with acute COVID-19. Sequencing was done on a sample of PBMCs or T cells enriched from blood (not recorded which). Here the chain combines TRBV9 and TRBJ2-1; TRBD2 lines up with 10 middle nucleotides. Here the CDR3 is given as CASSYGLADYNEQFF. The DNA reads TGTGCCAGCAGCTACGGACTAGCGGACTACAATGAGCAGTTCTTC.